These 24 T cell receptor beta chains came from one sample sequenced in a study of T cell changes during pregnancy in multiple sclerosis. TCRdb's copy holds only in-frame clones and misses some; the assay was immunoSEQ multiplex PCR. The sample lists fewer than 40,000 clones; 75% to 95% were seen once. Specimen: CD8+ T cells from peripheral blood mononuclear cells, collected in the first trimester of pregnancy. The receptors shown here come from a female donor with multiple sclerosis, enrolled in a pregnancy study.

This chain connects TRBV28 to TRBJ2-3; D may be TRBD2 (7 bases). The CDR3 length is 19 residues. Germline assignment: CDR1 MDHEN and CDR2 SYDVKM. Deletions cut 6 bases from V and 4 bases from J, with 29 bases between. The CDR3 DNA reads TGTGCCAGCAGCCCTTTCCTTCCTTTACGGGGGGCTGGATCAGATACGCAGTATTTT. It encodes CASSPFLPLRGAGSDTQYF.

The CDR3 region has the DNA TGTGCCACAGCCCTCAGCGGGATGAACACCGGGGAGCTGTTTTTT. The encoded protein is CATALSGMNTGELFF. The V call is TRBV6-6, the J call TRBJ2-2; 7 nucleotides match TRBD2. The CDR3 is 15 residues long. Trimming took 10 bases from V and 1 from J; bases not matched to a gene: 9. CDR1 and CDR2 from the germline V gene are MNHNY and SVGAGI (reference sequence).

V gene TRBV4-3 combines with J gene TRBJ1-2; no firm D call. The germline CDR1 and CDR2 sequences are LGHNA and YSLEER. This CDR3 is 15 amino acids long. Between the trimmed V and J ends, which lost 0 bases and 0 bases, there was a span of 8 bases. CDR3 in DNA: TGCGCCAGCAGCCAAGAAACAGAAGCTAACTATGGCTACACCTTC. Protein sequence: CASSQETEANYGYTF.

The chain joins TRBV5-6 to TRBJ2-7; 11 nucleotides line up with TRBD2. Germline V lookup: CDR1 SGHDT, CDR2 YYEEEE. The V gene end was trimmed by 6 bases and the J gene end by 5 bases; junction bases not matched to a gene: 19. The length of the CDR3 is 18 residues. DNA for the CDR3: TGTGCCAGCACCCTGGGGGCAGTAATACTAGCGGGAGACCACGAGCAGTACTTC. This codes for CASTLGAVILAGDHEQYF.

As for this clone: Sequence at one end of the junction differs from germline and may be a read error. The chain carries TRBV7-7 and TRBJ2-5; 8 bases are a match to TRBD1. CDR1 is SSHAT and CDR2 is FNYEAQ in the germline V gene (reference sequence). This CDR3 spans 17 amino acids. The CDR3, as DNA: TGTGCTAGCAGCTTTGGGGCAGGGGGCGTCGATTGGGAGACCCAGTACTTC. Translated: CASSFGAGGVDWETQYF.

The V gene is TRBV5-1, the J gene TRBJ1-4; 8 bases are shared with TRBD1. The germline CDR1 and CDR2 sequences are SGHRS and YFSETQ. This CDR3 comprises 16 residues. V shed 0 bases and J 8 bases; nucleotides not matched to a gene: 9. Here the CDR3 DNA reads TGCGCCAGCAGCTTGGTCTCTCCTCGGACAGGGGAAAAACTGTTTTTT. Protein product: CASSLVSPRTGEKLFF.

The count of this clone is one. V is TRBV13 and J is TRBJ2-1; D is perhaps TRBD2 (6 bases). The CDR3 runs to 13 residues. The V end was cut by 5 bases, the J end by 6 bases, with 11 bases between. Per germline, CDR1 PRHDT and CDR2 FYEKMQ (reference sequence). DNA for the CDR3: TGTGCCAGCAGCCCGGAGGGAGGCAATGAGCAGTTCTTC. Protein product: CASSPEGGNEQFF. Supplemented by reference TRBV13 and TRBJ2-1, the full variable domain reads AAGVIQSPRHLIKEKRETATLKCYPIPRHDTVYWYQQGPGQDPQFLISFYEKMQSDKGSIPDRFSAQQFSDYHSELNMSSLELGDSALYFCASSPEGGNEQFFGPGTRLTVL.

The chain employs TRBV11-2 and TRBJ2-7; 11 nucleotides agree with TRBD1. The CDR3 length is 16 residues. CDR1 and CDR2 (germline): SGHAT, FQNNGV. Germline trimming cut 4 bases from V and 4 bases from J; bases unmatched to any gene: 9. Here the CDR3 reads CASSSGQGGRAYEQYF. The CDR3 nucleotides are TGTGCCAGCAGCTCGGGACAGGGGGGGCGAGCTTACGAGCAGTACTTC.

The chain employs TRBV7-2 and TRBJ1-5, with D perhaps matching TRBD1 (5 bases). V was cut by 1 base and J by 5 bases, with 9 bases left in between. Germline values: CDR1 SGHTA, CDR2 FQGNSA. The CDR3 runs 14 residues. CDR3 protein: CASSLGWGDQPQHF. CDR3 DNA: TGTGCCAGCAGCTTAGGATGGGGGGATCAGCCCCAGCATTTT.

For this clone: The sample has other DNA sequences that encode this CDR3 too. The V gene is TRBV29-1, the J gene TRBJ1-1; a weak D match, TRBD1 (5 bases). The CDR3 consists of 13 residues. Trimming pared 6 bases from V and 8 bases from J, leaving 19 bases between. From germline, CDR1 is SQVTM and CDR2 ANQGSEA. CDR3 DNA sequence: TGCAGCGTCGCCACAAGAGGAGGGGCCGAAGCTTTCTTT. This codes for CSVATRGGAEAFF.

The chain employs TRBV7-9 and TRBJ2-7; 11 bases line up with TRBD2. This CDR3 is built from 17 residues. CDR1 and CDR2 (germline): SEHNR, FQNEAQ (reference sequence). J lost 0 bases, V lost 5 bases, and 9 bases had no gene match. The CDR3 here is CASSDGTSGFNSYEQYF. The CDR3 DNA is TGTGCCAGCAGCGACGGGACTAGCGGATTCAACTCCTACGAGCAGTACTTC. Variable domain in full (rest from reference TRBV7-9 and TRBJ2-7): DTGVSQNPRHKITKRGQNVTFRCDPISEHNRLYWYRQTLGQGPEFLTYFQNEAQLEKSRLLSDRFSAERPKGSFSTLEIQRTEQGDSAMYLCASSDGTSGFNSYEQYFGPGTRLTVT.

The chain joins TRBV7-9 to TRBJ1-2, with D possibly TRBD1 on 6 matching bases. Trimming left V 4 bases short and J 4 bases short, with 10 bases between. The CDR3 sequence is 13 residues long. Per the germline V gene, CDR1 is SEHNR and CDR2 is FQNEAQ (reference sequence). The CDR3 nucleotides are TGTGCCAGCAGCTCAGGGGACGGCTATGGCTACACCTTC. This codes for CASSSGDGYGYTF. Full variable domain (remainder filled in from reference TRBV7-9 and TRBJ1-2): DTGVSQNPRHKITKRGQNVTFRCDPISEHNRLYWYRQTLGQGPEFLTYFQNEAQLEKSRLLSDRFSAERPKGSFSTLEIQRTEQGDSAMYLCASSSGDGYGYTFGSGTRLTVV.

This chain connects TRBV11-3 to TRBJ2-1; a possible D gene is TRBD2 (6 bases). Germline V lookup: CDR1 SGHNT, CDR2 YENEEA. V was cut by 5 bases and J by 5 bases, with 16 bases left in between. This CDR3 comprises 15 residues. The CDR3 spells CASSAPGDGDNEQFF. For the CDR3, the DNA is TGTGCCAGCAGCGCCCCGGGAGATGGGGACAATGAGCAGTTCTTC.

This clone rates as medium-sized. The rearrangement links TRBV7-9 to TRBJ2-7, with 12 bases lining up with TRBD1. CDR1 and CDR2 from the germline V gene are SEHNR and FQNEAQ (reference sequence). The CDR3 is 15 amino acids. The trim removed 4 bases at V and 6 bases at J, leaving 7 bases unmatched. CDR3 DNA: TGTGCCAGCAGCTCCTTAGGGGACAGGGGGCTCGAGCAGTACTTC. Translation gives CASSSLGDRGLEQYF.

The chain couples TRBV27 to TRBJ2-7; 14 bases line up with TRBD2. The junction had 2 bases not matched to a gene; V was cut back by 0 bases and J by 4 bases. Germline assignment: CDR1 MNHEY and CDR2 SMNVEV (reference sequence). The CDR3 contains 16 residues. The CDR3 DNA follows: TGTGCCAGCAGTTTATCAGGACTAGCGGGAGGATACGAGCAGTACTTC. Its translation is CASSLSGLAGGYEQYF.

The rearrangement joins TRBV18 to TRBJ2-3; TRBD1 might be the D (6 bases). Looked up from germline, CDR1 is KGHSH and CDR2 is LQKENI. Trimming stripped 3 bases from V and 1 base from J, with 8 bases between. The CDR3 contains 14 residues. The chain's CDR3 is CASSPAGGTDTQYF. The CDR3 DNA reads TGTGCCAGCTCACCGGCAGGGGGCACAGATACGCAGTATTTT.

This sequence joins TRBV27 and TRBJ2-1, with a weak D call TRBD2 (6 bases). With 6 bases removed from V and 0 bases from J, the gap between germline ends came to 9 bases. The CDR3 is made up of 14 amino acids. The germline V gene encodes CDR1 MNHEY and CDR2 SMNVEV (reference sequence). The CDR3 protein is CASSQTSSYNEQFF. The DNA for the CDR3 is TGTGCCAGCAGCCAGACTAGCTCCTACAATGAGCAGTTCTTC.

J is TRBJ2-1 and V is TRBV6-5, with a tentative D call TRBD2 (6 bases). Germline values: CDR1 MNHEY, CDR2 SVGAGI. The CDR3 consists of 15 residues. Trimming removed 4 bases at V and 0 bases at J, with 10 bases between. The CDR3 loop reads CASSSDGSSYNEQFF. The CDR3 DNA reads as TGTGCCAGCAGTTCGGACGGGAGCTCCTACAATGAGCAGTTCTTC.

The gene calls are TRBV27 and TRBJ2-2; 7 bases agree with TRBD2. The CDR3 length is 13 residues. Germline values: CDR1 MNHEY, CDR2 SMNVEV (reference sequence). After removal of 5 bases from V and 5 bases from J, the junction contained 2 bases not matched to a gene. CDR3: CASSLAVTGELFF. The CDR3 DNA follows: TGTGCCAGCAGTCTAGCGGTTACCGGGGAGCTGTTTTTT.

This clone was detected a few times. This rearrangement joins TRBV28 to TRBJ1-1; tentative D call: TRBD1 (6 bases). Trimming shortened V by 5 bases and J by 0 bases, and 10 bases separated the two germline ends. The CDR3 runs to 14 residues. CDR1 is MDHEN, CDR2 SYDVKM, per germline. The DNA for the CDR3 is TGTGCCAGCAGTCTCGACAGGATGAACACTGAAGCTTTCTTT. Encoded protein: CASSLDRMNTEAFF.

This clone was picked up one time. Different DNA sequences within this sample yield the same CDR3. J is TRBJ1-5 and V is TRBV27; no clear D gene. CDR1 and CDR2 (germline): MNHEY, SMNVEV (reference sequence). Trimming stripped 2 bases from V and 7 bases from J, with 6 bases between. The CDR3 is made up of 12 amino acids. CDR3 DNA sequence: TGTGCCAGCAGTTTAATTGGCCAGCCCCAGCATTTT. Translation gives CASSLIGQPQHF.

The V and J genes are TRBV28 and TRBJ2-5; no clear D gene. The CDR3 spans 16 residues. Germline V gene data show CDR1 as MDHEN and CDR2 as SYDVKM. Trimming stripped 3 bases from V and 1 base from J, with 15 bases between. The CDR3 DNA reads TGTGCCAGCAGTTTCTACTCTGAGTACCCCCAAGAGACCCAGTACTTC. Its protein is CASSFYSEYPQETQYF.

The chain joins TRBV28 to TRBJ2-4; 8 positions agree with TRBD1. J was trimmed by 2 bases and V by 7 bases; bases with no gene match: 13. Germline values: CDR1 MDHEN, CDR2 SYDVKM. The CDR3 loop spans 17 amino acids. CDR3 bases: TGTGCCAGCAAATACTCGGGCCAGGGGGCTACCAAAAACATTCAGTACTTC. It yields the protein CASKYSGQGATKNIQYF.

This clone appeared a single time. The chain couples TRBV27 to TRBJ2-1, with D possibly TRBD1 on 6 matching bases. V was cut by 3 bases and J by 6 bases, with 12 bases left in between. This CDR3 has 14 residues. CDR1 MNHEY and CDR2 SMNVEV come from the germline V gene (reference sequence). CDR3 bases: TGTGCCAGCAGTTTTTCGGTAGGGGGCAATGAGCAGTTCTTC. Residues: CASSFSVGGNEQFF.